The clone carrying this TCR beta chain appeared a few times. What it recognizes is unknown. The data originate from a study of molecular identifiers for immune sequencing clone quantification. The bulk TCR libraries were made with methods described before and with listed TCR primers. Using its own MiXCR run on the PCR reads, TCRdb lists one record per CDR3 protein. The sample has more than 450,000 distinct CDR3 sequences; roughly 23% are singletons. The CDR3 is made up of 17 amino acids. V shed 4 bases and J shed 0 bases, with 18 bases lying between them. Per the germline V gene, CDR1 is MNHEY and CDR2 is SMNVEV (reference sequence). Study-wide results and caveats: Over 98% of effector molecules, yet under 1% of naive-cell molecules, were held by clones above 20 RNA copies.

Isolation of naive CD8 T cells was achieved by sorting on a CD8+CD4-CCR7+CD45RA+ phenotype. The chain has TRBV27 and TRBJ1-2; D might be TRBD1 (6 bases). The sequenced sample consisted of naive CD8+ T cells from blood, with Jurkat cell RNA spiked in. As for subset: FACS-sorted CD8+CD4-CCR7+CD45RA+ naive T cells. This clonotype was obtained from a human donor in good health. Some libraries in this study had Jurkat cell RNA spiked in. In nucleotides, the CDR3 is TGTGCCAGCAGTTCATTATCCGGGACACCACCTAACTATGGCTACACCTTC. Protein sequence: CASSSLSGTPPNYGYTF.